The present T cell receptor beta chain was sequenced within a study of response to subunit inactivated influenza vaccine. Of note for this clonotype: As yet, its antigen is unknown.

Study conclusions and caveats: Every seasonal influenza vaccination brings in few new T cells, the authors suggested.

Trimming cost V 2 bases and J 5 bases, with 21 bases left between them. The germline gives CDR1 LGHNA, CDR2 YNFKEQ. This CDR3 is 18 amino acids long. TCRdb recomputed calls from the RT-PCR reads with MiXCR, one row per CDR3 protein. The table lists about 480,000 distinct CDR3 sequences, about 25% of them singletons. The TCR sequence derives from a man in his fifties or sixties who received an inactivated influenza vaccine. The sequencing used CD4+ T cells sorted from PBMCs, collected 4 to 6 days after vaccination. The chain joins TRBV4-2 to TRBJ2-2; D is possibly TRBD1 or TRBD2 (5 bases each). CDR3 DNA: TGTGCCAGCAGCCAATCTCGTTTTGAAGGAGAGGGGACCGGGGAGCTGTTTTTT. This sequence encodes CASSQSRFEGEGTGELFF.